Below are 28 T cell receptor beta chains sequenced from a single sample in a study of blood T cells in healthy people across ages. A second roughly 6 to 12 cycle PCR used barcoded and J-beta primers. Each CDR3 protein gets one entry after TCRdb re-called the 5' RACE reads with MiXCR. This sample has about 580,000 distinct CDR3 sequences, with roughly 43% found just once. Sequencing was done on a sample of blood. The receptors come from an elderly man in good health.

This clonotype was picked up one time. This chain connects TRBV7-9 to TRBJ2-3; D not resolved. The CDR3 runs to 17 residues. CDR1 SEHNR and CDR2 FQNEAQ come from the germline V gene (reference sequence). The V gene lost 5 bases and the J gene lost 0 bases, with 18 bases spanning the gap. Here the CDR3 reads CASSPDGPLSSTDTQYF. The DNA of the CDR3 is TGTGCCAGCAGCCCAGACGGACCCCTGTCGAGCACAGATACGCAGTATTTT.

The V call is TRBV4-2, the J call TRBJ2-7, with 10 positions matching TRBD1. Germline V lookup: CDR1 LGHNA, CDR2 YNFKEQ. V was clipped by 4 bases and J by 2 bases; unmatched bases: 8. The CDR3 has 16 amino acids. The CDR3 loop is CASSRDPGQGTYEQYF. For the CDR3, the DNA is TGTGCCAGCAGCCGAGACCCGGGACAGGGGACCTACGAGCAGTACTTC.

The chain employs TRBV29-1 and TRBJ1-1, with D possibly being TRBD1 (5 bases). CDR1 is SQVTM and CDR2 is ANQGSEA in the germline V gene. The CDR3 covers 13 residues. Trimming removed 8 bases from V and 0 bases from J, with 13 bases in between. CDR3 nucleotides: TGCAGCATAAGACAGTTTCTGAACACTGAAGCTTTCTTT. It is translated as CSIRQFLNTEAFF. Using reference TRBV29-1 and TRBJ1-1 for the parts outside the CDR3, the full variable domain is SAVISQKPSRDICQRGTSLTIQCQVDSQVTMMFWYRQQPGQSLTLIATANQGSEATYESGFVIDKFPISRPNLTFSTLTVSNMSPEDSSIYLCSIRQFLNTEAFFGQGTRLTVV.

This clonotype has only a few counts. The V call is TRBV7-2, the J call TRBJ1-4; no firm D call. Germline V gives CDR1 SGHTA, CDR2 FQGNSA. The CDR3 is made up of 13 amino acids. V was shortened by 1 base and J by 7 bases, with 7 bases between the two germline ends. This chain's CDR3 is CASSLVWGEKLFF. The CDR3 DNA follows: TGTGCCAGCAGCTTAGTTTGGGGTGAAAAACTGTTTTTT.

The chain employs TRBV29-1 and TRBJ1-1; D is undetermined. Germline V gives CDR1 SQVTM, CDR2 ANQGSEA. CDR3 length equals 12 residues. V lost 3 bases and J 4 bases, leaving 9 bases between the germline ends. CDR3 amino acids: CSVDFAATEAFF. For the CDR3, the DNA is TGCAGCGTTGATTTCGCAGCCACTGAAGCTTTCTTT.

On this clonotype: This may be a read error, as it is one base from a much larger clone. The chain links TRBV6-5 to TRBJ1-1; D call uncertain. The CDR3 has 13 amino acids. Germline CDR1 MNHEY, CDR2 SVGAGI. The V end lost 2 bases, the J end lost 0 bases, and 4 bases lay between the germline ends. This CDR3 is CASSYDLNTEAFF. The CDR3 nucleotides read TGTGCCAGCAGTTACGACTTGAACACTGAAGCTTTCTTT.

This clonotype was counted once. The J gene is TRBJ1-2, the V gene TRBV6-5; D not resolved. Germline CDR1 MNHEY, CDR2 SVGAGI. Trimming removed 5 bases from V and 6 bases from J, with 13 bases in between. The CDR3 consists of 13 residues. The CDR3 nucleotides read TGTGCCAGCAGTAAAAGTCGTCCCGATGGCTACACCTTC. Translation gives CASSKSRPDGYTF.

The CDR3 sequence: CASSEPSQETQYF. The CDR3 DNA follows: TGTGCCAGCAGTGAACCATCGCAAGAGACCCAGTACTTC. The V gene is TRBV6-1, the J gene TRBJ2-5; D remains unclear. Germline-derived CDR1 and CDR2 are MNHNS and SASEGT. V lost 2 bases and J 2 bases, leaving 6 bases between the germline ends. This CDR3 is 13 amino acids long.

This chain joins TRBV4-2 and TRBJ2-1; possibly TRBD1 for D (7 bases). V was pared by 0 bases and J by 3 bases, with 15 bases between. This CDR3 region has 17 residues. The germline CDR1 and CDR2 sequences are LGHNA and YNFKEQ. CDR3 residues: CASSQDIGRGVYNEQFF. In DNA form, the CDR3 reads TGTGCCAGCAGCCAAGATATTGGCAGGGGGGTCTACAATGAGCAGTTCTTC.

This clonotype was seen a handful of times. The chain carries TRBV28 and TRBJ2-3; 11 nucleotides align to TRBD2. V shed 7 bases and J 4 bases; nucleotides not matched to a gene: 7. The CDR3 extends over 15 amino acids. Looked up from germline, CDR1 is MDHEN and CDR2 is SYDVKM. The CDR3 loop is CASIDSGREADTQYF. CDR3 DNA: TGTGCCAGCATCGATAGCGGGAGGGAGGCAGATACGCAGTATTTT.

This clonotype was picked up a small number of times. The chain couples TRBV11-2 to TRBJ2-5, with no clear D. Trimming stripped 2 bases from V and 5 bases from J, with 12 bases between. In germline, CDR1 is SGHAT, CDR2 FQNNGV. This CDR3 is built from 14 residues. CDR3 nucleotides: TGTGCCAGCAGCTTAAGTCGAGTTAGGGAGACCCAGTACTTC. Its translation is CASSLSRVRETQYF.

The genes are TRBV4-2 and TRBJ1-2, with D perhaps matching TRBD1 (5 bases). Germline V gene data show CDR1 as LGHNA and CDR2 as YNFKEQ. V was clipped by 0 bases and J by 1 base, with 18 bases between them. CDR3 size: 18 residues. This CDR3 reads CASSQEFGAGSHNYGYTF. The CDR3 nucleotides read TGTGCCAGCAGCCAAGAGTTCGGGGCAGGTAGTCATAACTATGGCTACACCTTC.

J is TRBJ2-7 and V is TRBV9, with D tentatively TRBD1 or TRBD2 (5 bases each). The germline V and J ends were trimmed by 0 bases and 1 base, with 11 bases remaining between them. The CDR3 is 15 amino acids. The germline V gene encodes CDR1 SGDLS and CDR2 YYNGEE. Here the CDR3 reads CASSVGGTGSYEQYF. DNA for the CDR3: TGTGCCAGCAGCGTAGGGGGGACGGGATCCTACGAGCAGTACTTC.

This clonotype was counted between two and nine times. This CDR3 reads CSAHRADGIYGYTF. CDR3 bases: TGCAGTGCTCACCGGGCAGACGGGATCTATGGCTACACCTTC. This chain joins TRBV20-1 and TRBJ1-2; no reliable D call. The CDR3 contains 14 residues. V lost 5 bases and J 4 bases, leaving 17 bases between the germline ends. CDR1 is DFQATT, CDR2 SNEGSKA, per germline (reference sequence).

The chain links TRBV27 to TRBJ1-1; no reliable D call. The V and J ends lost 2 bases and 4 bases respectively, with 8 bases between them. Germline V gene sequence: CDR1 MNHEY, CDR2 SMNVEV (reference sequence). This CDR3 has 13 residues. CDR3 residues: CASSLGFGTEAFF. CDR3 DNA sequence: TGTGCCAGCAGTTTAGGTTTCGGCACTGAAGCTTTCTTT.

The chain couples TRBV6-2 or TRBV6-3 to TRBJ2-1, with D unclear. The CDR3 is 13 amino acids. In germline, CDR1 is MNHEY, CDR2 SVGEGT. Trimming cost V 5 bases and J 1 base, with 6 bases left between them. The CDR3 sequence is CASSDMSYNEQFF. CDR3 nucleotides: TGTGCCAGCAGTGACATGTCCTACAATGAGCAGTTCTTC.

The CDR3 nucleotides are TGCAGTGCTAGCAGGACTCACTCTGGGGCCAACGTCCTGACTTTC. Encoded protein: CSASRTHSGANVLTF. The genes are TRBV20-1 and TRBJ2-6; D is perhaps TRBD2 (5 bases). This CDR3 comprises 15 residues. V was trimmed by 3 bases and J by 0 bases, leaving 9 bases between them. Germline assignment: CDR1 DFQATT and CDR2 SNEGSKA (reference sequence).

With regard to this clonotype: This may be a read error, as it is one base from a much larger clone. The chain combines TRBV6-6 with TRBJ1-2; tentative D call: TRBD1 (6 bases). The CDR3 has 15 amino acids. Germline assignment: CDR1 MNHNY and CDR2 SVGAGI (reference sequence). The V end lost 6 bases, the J end lost 4 bases, and 18 bases lay between the germline ends. As DNA, the CDR3 is TGTGCCAGCAGAGTTACAGCAGGGGAGGGCTATGGCTACACCTTC. This translates into CASRVTAGEGYGYTF.

This clonotype appeared a few times. The CDR3 sequence: CASSLEGQGFGAYNEQFF. The DNA of the CDR3 is TGTGCCAGCAGTTTAGAGGGACAGGGATTCGGGGCCTACAATGAGCAGTTCTTC. The chain employs TRBV28 and TRBJ2-1; 9 nucleotides match TRBD1. CDR1 is MDHEN, CDR2 SYDVKM, per germline. V lost 2 bases and J lost 2; bases outside the gene matches: 10. This CDR3 comprises 18 residues. Combining the CDR3 with reference TRBV28 and TRBJ2-1 gives the whole variable domain DVKVTQSSRYLVKRTGEKVFLECVQDMDHENMFWYRQDPGLGLRLIYFSYDVKMKEKGDIPEGYSVSREKKERFSLILESASTNQTSMYLCASSLEGQGFGAYNEQFFGPGTRLTVL.

This clonotype was recorded many times. J is TRBJ2-1 and V is TRBV4-3; a weak D match, TRBD1 (6 bases). The CDR3 is made up of 16 amino acids. V was clipped by 4 bases and J by 1 base, with 14 bases between them. Germline assignment: CDR1 LGHNA and CDR2 YSLEER. DNA for the CDR3: TGCGCCAGCAGCCCCCGCCCCCAGGGGTCCTACAATGAGCAGTTCTTC. It encodes CASSPRPQGSYNEQFF.

The V and J genes are TRBV4-2 and TRBJ2-5, with TRBD1 identical over 9 bases. The CDR3 is made up of 15 amino acids. The germline gives CDR1 LGHNA, CDR2 YNFKEQ. J lost 2 bases, V lost 4 bases, and 5 bases had no gene match. The CDR3: CASSRQDRGQETQYF. The CDR3 region has the DNA TGTGCCAGCAGCCGCCAGGACAGGGGTCAAGAGACCCAGTACTTC.

In the case of this clonotype: Given the absence of the conserved phenylalanine or tryptophan at the CDR3 end, a read error is likely. The chain is built from TRBV12-3 or TRBV12-4 and TRBJ2-1; perhaps TRBD1 as D (5 bases). The CDR3 loop spans 16 amino acids. V lost 6 bases and J lost 0, with 15 bases in between. The CDR3 coding sequence is TGTGCCAGCAGAAGTAAAGGGGAAAGCTCCTACAATGAGCAGTTCTTA. Protein: CASRSKGESSYNEQFL.

For this clonotype: The junction departs from germline at one end; a sequencing error may be responsible. V usage is TRBV7-7 and J usage is TRBJ2-5, with 11 bases fitting TRBD2. The end of the DNA is better explained by TRBJ2-7, so the J call may be wrong. There are 14 residues in the CDR3. Germline V gene lookup returns CDR1 SSHAT and CDR2 FNYEAQ (reference sequence). The CDR3 nucleotides are TGTGCTAGCAGCCCCACTAGCGGGGGACGCGAGCAGTACTTC. Translating it yields CASSPTSGGREQYF.

This clonotype was counted between two and nine times. The chain links TRBV7-6 to TRBJ2-6, with D unclear. The ends were cut back, 5 bases at V and 0 bases at J, with 8 bases in the middle. CDR1 is SGHVS, CDR2 FNYEAQ, per germline. There are 15 residues in the CDR3. The CDR3 region is CASSPRGSGANVLTF. The CDR3, as DNA: TGTGCCAGCAGCCCTCGAGGCTCTGGGGCCAACGTCCTGACTTTC.

This clonotype has more than one count but fewer than ten. The rearrangement joins TRBV20-1 to TRBJ1-5; 7 bases are shared with TRBD1. This CDR3 region has 14 residues. Germline trimming cut 3 bases from V and 5 bases from J; bases unmatched to any gene: 7. Germline V CDR1 and CDR2: DFQATT, SNEGSKA (reference sequence). For the CDR3, the DNA is TGCAGTGCTAGGGTCGCCAGGGGGGATCAGCCCCAGCATTTT. Its protein product is CSARVARGDQPQHF.

The sample holds one count of this clonotype. Sequence at one end of the junction differs from germline and may be a read error. The chain couples TRBV3-1 to TRBJ1-1; possibly TRBD1 for D (6 bases). CDR3 size: 15 residues. The germline gives CDR1 LGHDT, CDR2 YNNKEL (reference sequence). CDR3 residues: CASSHTGTSNTEAFF. In DNA, the CDR3 is TGTGCCAGCAGCCACACCGGGACAAGTAACACTGAGGCTTTCTTT.

The CDR3 sequence: CASSLGSGGTFYEQYF. For the CDR3, the DNA is TGTGCCAGCAGCTTAGGTAGCGGGGGGACTTTCTACGAGCAGTACTTC. V is TRBV7-2 and J is TRBJ2-7; 10 bases map to TRBD2. V lost 1 base and J lost 3; bases outside the gene matches: 6. Looked up from germline, CDR1 is SGHTA and CDR2 is FQGNSA. The CDR3 loop spans 16 amino acids.

This chain joins TRBV20-1 and TRBJ2-7; the D gene is possibly TRBD1 (5 bases). This CDR3 has 14 residues. Trimming took off 6 bases at V and 2 bases at J, with 17 bases between the two ends. Germline loops: CDR1 DFQATT, CDR2 SNEGSKA (reference sequence). The CDR3 loop reads CSAPLTGRTYEQYF. The CDR3 nucleotides are TGCAGTGCCCCGCTTACAGGCCGGACCTACGAGCAGTACTTC.